These T cell receptor beta chains were read from a single sample in a study of shared clonotypes between healthy human individuals. Profiled with immunoSEQ multiplex PCR; TCRdb holds only in-frame clones, not every one. The sample carries about 2,200,000 clones, around 93% recorded once. Sequenced input: naive CD8+ T cells from PBMCs. The receptors were sampled from a man between 18 and 35 years old in good health. Some clones in this sample may be carry-over from other donors' samples. The CDR3 runs from the conserved cysteine through the conserved F or W. A D gene is named only where the DNA matches it firmly. Clone size is shown for a subset of rows, as once, few, many or a class of expanded clone.

clone_size: .; j_call: TRBJ1-2; v_call: TRBV27; d_call: .; cdr3_nt: TGTGCCAGCAGTCAAGCGGGTGAGGCCCACTATGGCTACACCTTC; cdr3_aa: CASSQAGEAHYGYTF
clone_size: .; j_call: TRBJ2-7; v_call: TRBV4-2; d_call: TRBD2; cdr3_nt: TGTGCCAGCAGCCAAGTGGGACTAGCGGGATCAACCTACGAGCAGTACTTC; cdr3_aa: CASSQVGLAGSTYEQYF
clone_size: .; j_call: TRBJ2-5; v_call: TRBV28; d_call: .; cdr3_nt: TGTGCCAGCAGGCAGGGGTTTCAAGAGACCCAGTACTTC; cdr3_aa: CASRQGFQETQYF
clone_size: once; j_call: TRBJ2-5; v_call: TRBV27; d_call: TRBD1; cdr3_nt: TGTGCCAGCAGTGGGGTCCGGGACAGAAAACCAGAGACCCAGTACTTC; cdr3_aa: CASSGVRDRKPETQYF
clone_size: .; j_call: TRBJ1-2; v_call: TRBV28; d_call: .; cdr3_nt: TGTGCCAGCAGTCCCACAAGGACCCTCTATGGCTACACCTTC; cdr3_aa: CASSPTRTLYGYTF
clone_size: .; j_call: TRBJ2-7; v_call: TRBV19; d_call: .; cdr3_nt: TGTGCCAGTAGTATGGGGTGGGAATCGAGTGAGCAGTACTTC; cdr3_aa: CASSMGWESSEQYF
clone_size: .; j_call: TRBJ1-2; v_call: TRBV28; d_call: .; cdr3_nt: TGTGCCAGCAGTTTCCGGGGGAACTATGGCTACACCTTC; cdr3_aa: CASSFRGNYGYTF
clone_size: once; j_call: TRBJ2-3; v_call: TRBV5-1; d_call: .; cdr3_nt: TGCGCCAGCAGCCCGCCCCCACCGGGGGCACGCACAGATACGCAGTATTTT; cdr3_aa: CASSPPPPGARTDTQYF
clone_size: .; j_call: TRBJ2-2; v_call: TRBV9; d_call: TRBD2; cdr3_nt: TGTGCCAGCAGCTCAGTGGCGGGAGTGGCCGGGGAGCTGTTTTTT; cdr3_aa: CASSSVAGVAGELFF
clone_size: .; j_call: TRBJ2-1; v_call: TRBV12-5; d_call: .; cdr3_nt: TGTGCTAGTGCCCCGACTCAATACAATGAGCAGTTCTTC; cdr3_aa: CASAPTQYNEQFF